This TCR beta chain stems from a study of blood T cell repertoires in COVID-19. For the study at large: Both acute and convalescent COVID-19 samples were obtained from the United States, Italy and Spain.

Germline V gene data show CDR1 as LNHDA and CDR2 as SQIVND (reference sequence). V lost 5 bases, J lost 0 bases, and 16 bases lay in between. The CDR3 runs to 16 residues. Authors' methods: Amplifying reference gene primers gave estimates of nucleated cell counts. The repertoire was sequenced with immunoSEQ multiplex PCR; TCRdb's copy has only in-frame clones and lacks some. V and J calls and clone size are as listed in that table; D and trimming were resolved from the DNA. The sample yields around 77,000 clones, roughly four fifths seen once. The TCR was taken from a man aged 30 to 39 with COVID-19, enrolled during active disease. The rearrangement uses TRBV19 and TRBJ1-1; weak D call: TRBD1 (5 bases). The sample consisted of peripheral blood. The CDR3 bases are TGTGCCAGTAGTCCCCACCCGGGGGGATTGAACACTGAAGCTTTCTTT. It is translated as CASSPHPGGLNTEAFF.